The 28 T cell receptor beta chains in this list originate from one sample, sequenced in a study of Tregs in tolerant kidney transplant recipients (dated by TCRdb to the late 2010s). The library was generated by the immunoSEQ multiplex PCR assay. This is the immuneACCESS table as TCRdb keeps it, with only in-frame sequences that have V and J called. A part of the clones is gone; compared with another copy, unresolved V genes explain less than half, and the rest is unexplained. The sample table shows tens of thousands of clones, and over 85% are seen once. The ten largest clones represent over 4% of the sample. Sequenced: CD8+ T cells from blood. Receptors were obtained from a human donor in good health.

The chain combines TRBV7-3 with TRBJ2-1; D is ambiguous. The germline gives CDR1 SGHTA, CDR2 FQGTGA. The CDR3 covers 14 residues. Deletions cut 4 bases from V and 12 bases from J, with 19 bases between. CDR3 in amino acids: CASSSHHAPGWQFF. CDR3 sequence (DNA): TGTGCCAGCAGCTCGCATCACGCCCCGGGTTGGCAGTTCTTC.

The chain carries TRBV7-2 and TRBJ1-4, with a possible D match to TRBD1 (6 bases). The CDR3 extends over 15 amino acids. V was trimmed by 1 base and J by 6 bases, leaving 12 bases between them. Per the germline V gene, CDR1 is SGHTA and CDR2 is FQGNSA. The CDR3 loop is CASSLVGGLYEKLFF. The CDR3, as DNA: TGTGCCAGCAGCTTAGTCGGGGGGCTGTATGAAAAACTGTTTTTT.

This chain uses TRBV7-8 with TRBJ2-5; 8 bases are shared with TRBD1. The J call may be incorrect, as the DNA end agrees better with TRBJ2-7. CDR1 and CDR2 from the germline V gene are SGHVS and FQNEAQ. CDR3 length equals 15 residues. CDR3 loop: CASSPGQGPSYEQYF. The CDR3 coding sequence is TGTGCCAGCAGCCCCGGACAGGGCCCTTCCTACGAGCAGTACTTC.

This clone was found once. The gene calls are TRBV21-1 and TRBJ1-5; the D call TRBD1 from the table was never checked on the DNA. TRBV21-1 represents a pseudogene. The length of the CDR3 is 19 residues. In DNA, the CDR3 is TGTGCCAGCAGCAATGGGTCAGGGGTCCCCGTGAGTCTGAATCAGCCCCAGCATTTT. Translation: CASSNGSGVPVSLNQPQHF.

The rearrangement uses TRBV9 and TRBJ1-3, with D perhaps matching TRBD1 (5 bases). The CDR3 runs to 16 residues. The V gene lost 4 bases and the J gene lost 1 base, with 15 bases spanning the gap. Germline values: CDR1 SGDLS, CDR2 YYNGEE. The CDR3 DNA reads TGTGCCAGCAGCACCCTACGGGGGTTTTCTGGAAACACCATATATTTT. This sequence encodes CASSTLRGFSGNTIYF.

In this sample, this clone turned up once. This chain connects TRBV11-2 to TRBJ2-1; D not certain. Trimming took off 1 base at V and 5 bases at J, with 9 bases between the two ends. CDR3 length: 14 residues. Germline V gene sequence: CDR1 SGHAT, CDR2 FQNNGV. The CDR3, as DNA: TGTGCCAGCAGCTTAGTTACGGCCAACAATGAGCAGTTCTTC. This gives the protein CASSLVTANNEQFF. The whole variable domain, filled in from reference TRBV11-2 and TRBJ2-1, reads EAGVAQSPRYKIIEKRQSVAFWCNPISGHATLYWYQQILGQGPKLLIQFQNNGVVDDSQLPKDRFSAERLKGVDSTLKIQPAKLEDSAVYLCASSLVTANNEQFFGPGTRLTVL.

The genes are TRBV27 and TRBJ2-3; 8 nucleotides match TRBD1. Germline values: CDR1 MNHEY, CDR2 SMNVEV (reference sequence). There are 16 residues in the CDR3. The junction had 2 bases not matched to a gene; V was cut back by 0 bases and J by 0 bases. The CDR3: CASSLSGQGSTDTQYF. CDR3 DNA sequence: TGTGCCAGCAGTTTATCCGGACAGGGAAGCACAGATACGCAGTATTTT.

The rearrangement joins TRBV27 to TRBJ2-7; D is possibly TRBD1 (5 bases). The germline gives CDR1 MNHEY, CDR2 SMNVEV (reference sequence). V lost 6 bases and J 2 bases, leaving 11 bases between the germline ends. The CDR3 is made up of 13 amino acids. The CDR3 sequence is CASSHGQAYEQYF. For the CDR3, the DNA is TGTGCCAGCAGCCACGGACAAGCCTACGAGCAGTACTTC.

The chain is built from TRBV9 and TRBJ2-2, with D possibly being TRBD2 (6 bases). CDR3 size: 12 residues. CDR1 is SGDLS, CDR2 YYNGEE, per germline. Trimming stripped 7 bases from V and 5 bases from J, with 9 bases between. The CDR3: CASSRGTGELFF. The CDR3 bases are TGTGCCAGCTCCCGGGGGACCGGGGAGCTGTTTTTT.

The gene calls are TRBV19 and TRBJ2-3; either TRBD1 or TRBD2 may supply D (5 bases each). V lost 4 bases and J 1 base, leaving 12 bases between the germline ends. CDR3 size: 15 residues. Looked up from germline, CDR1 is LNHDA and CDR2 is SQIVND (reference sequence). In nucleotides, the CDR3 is TGTGCCAGTAGTAACGTGTGGGACGGCACAGATACGCAGTATTTT. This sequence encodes CASSNVWDGTDTQYF.

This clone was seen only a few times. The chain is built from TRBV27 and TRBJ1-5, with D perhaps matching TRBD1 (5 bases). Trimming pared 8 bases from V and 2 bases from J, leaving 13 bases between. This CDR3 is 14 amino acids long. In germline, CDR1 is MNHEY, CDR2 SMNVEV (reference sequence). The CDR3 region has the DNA TGTGCCAGCGCACCTCGCAGGGGCAATCAGCCCCAGCATTTT. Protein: CASAPRRGNQPQHF.

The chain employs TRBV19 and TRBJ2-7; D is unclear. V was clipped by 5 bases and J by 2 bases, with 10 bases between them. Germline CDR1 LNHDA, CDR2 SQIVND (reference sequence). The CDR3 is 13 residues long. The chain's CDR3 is CASSPTPTYEQYF. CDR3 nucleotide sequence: TGTGCCAGTAGTCCGACGCCTACCTACGAGCAGTACTTC.

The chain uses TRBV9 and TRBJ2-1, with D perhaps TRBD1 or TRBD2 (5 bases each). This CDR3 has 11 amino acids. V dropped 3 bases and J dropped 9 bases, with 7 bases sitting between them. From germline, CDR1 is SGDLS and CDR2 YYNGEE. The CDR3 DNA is TGTGCCAGCAGCGCTGGGACTGAGCAGTTCTTC. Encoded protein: CASSAGTEQFF.

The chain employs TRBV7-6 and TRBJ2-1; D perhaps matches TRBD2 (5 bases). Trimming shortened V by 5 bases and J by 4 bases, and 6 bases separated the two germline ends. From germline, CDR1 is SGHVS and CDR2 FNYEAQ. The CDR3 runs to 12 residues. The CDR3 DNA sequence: TGTGCCAGCAGCGAGGGATACAATGAGCAGTTCTTC. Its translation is CASSEGYNEQFF.

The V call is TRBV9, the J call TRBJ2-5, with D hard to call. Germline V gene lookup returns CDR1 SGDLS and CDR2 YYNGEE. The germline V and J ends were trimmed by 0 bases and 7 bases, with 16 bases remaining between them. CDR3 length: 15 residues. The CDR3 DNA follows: TGTGCCAGCAGCGTAGAGGGTAGGGCGATGGGGACCCAGTACTTC. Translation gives CASSVEGRAMGTQYF.

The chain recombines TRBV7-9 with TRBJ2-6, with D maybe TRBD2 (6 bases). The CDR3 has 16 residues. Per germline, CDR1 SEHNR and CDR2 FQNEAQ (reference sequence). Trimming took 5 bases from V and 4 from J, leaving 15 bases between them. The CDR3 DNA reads TGTGCCAGCAGCCCCCGGGCGGGGCGGGGGGCCAACGTCCTGACTTTC. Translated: CASSPRAGRGANVLTF.

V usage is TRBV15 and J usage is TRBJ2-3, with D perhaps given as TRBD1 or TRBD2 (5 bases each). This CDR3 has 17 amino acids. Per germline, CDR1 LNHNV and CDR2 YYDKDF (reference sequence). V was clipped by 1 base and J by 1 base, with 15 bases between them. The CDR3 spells CATSRVGAGQGTDTQYF. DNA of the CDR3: TGTGCCACCAGCAGAGTAGGGGCGGGTCAAGGCACAGATACGCAGTATTTT.

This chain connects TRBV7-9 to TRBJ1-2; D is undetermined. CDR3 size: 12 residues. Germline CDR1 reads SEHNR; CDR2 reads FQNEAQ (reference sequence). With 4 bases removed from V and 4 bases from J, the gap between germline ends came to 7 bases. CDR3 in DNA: TGTGCCAGCAGCTCCGGGCTCTATGGCTACACCTTC. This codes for CASSSGLYGYTF.

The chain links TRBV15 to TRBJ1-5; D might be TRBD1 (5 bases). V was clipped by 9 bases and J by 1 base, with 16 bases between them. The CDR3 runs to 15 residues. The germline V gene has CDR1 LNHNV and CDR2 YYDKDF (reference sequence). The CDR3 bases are TGTGCCACTTGGACTGACAGTTTCAGCAATCAGCCCCAGCATTTT. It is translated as CATWTDSFSNQPQHF. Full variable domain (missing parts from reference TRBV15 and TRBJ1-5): DAMVIQNPRYQVTQFGKPVTLSCSQTLNHNVMYWYQQKSSQAPKLLFHYYDKDFNNEADTPDNFQSRRPNTSFCFLDIRSPGLGDTAMYLCATWTDSFSNQPQHFGDGTRLSIL.

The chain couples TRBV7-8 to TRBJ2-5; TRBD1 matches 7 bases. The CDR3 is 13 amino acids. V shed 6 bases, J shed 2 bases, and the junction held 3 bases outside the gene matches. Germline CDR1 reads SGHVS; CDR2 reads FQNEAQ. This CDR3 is CASSKTGQETQYF. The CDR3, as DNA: TGTGCCAGCAGTAAGACAGGGCAAGAGACCCAGTACTTC. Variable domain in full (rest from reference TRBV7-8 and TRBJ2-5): GAGVSQSPRYKVAKRGQDVALRCDPISGHVSLFWYQQALGQGPEFLTYFQNEAQLDKSGLPSDRFFAERPEGSVSTLKIQRTQQEDSAVYLCASSKTGQETQYFGPGTRLLVL.

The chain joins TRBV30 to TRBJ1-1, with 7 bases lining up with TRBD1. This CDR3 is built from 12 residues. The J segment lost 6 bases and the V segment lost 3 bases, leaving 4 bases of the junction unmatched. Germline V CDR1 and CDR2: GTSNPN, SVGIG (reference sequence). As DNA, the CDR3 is TGTGCCTGGAGCGCCGGGACAGCTGAAGCTTTCTTT. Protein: CAWSAGTAEAFF.

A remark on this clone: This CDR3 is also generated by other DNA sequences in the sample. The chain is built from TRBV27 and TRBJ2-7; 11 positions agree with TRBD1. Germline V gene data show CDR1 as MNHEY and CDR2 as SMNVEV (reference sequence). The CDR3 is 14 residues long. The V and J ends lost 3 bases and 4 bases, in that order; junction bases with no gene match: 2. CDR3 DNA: TGTGCCAGCAGTTTGGGACAGGGGGGGTACGAGCAGTACTTC. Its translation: CASSLGQGGYEQYF.

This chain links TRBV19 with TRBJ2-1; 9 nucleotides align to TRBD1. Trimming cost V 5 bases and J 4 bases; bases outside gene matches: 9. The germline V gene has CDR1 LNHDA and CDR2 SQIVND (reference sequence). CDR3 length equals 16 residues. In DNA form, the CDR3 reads TGTGCCAGTAGTTCTGGGGTAGGGACAGGGTACAATGAGCAGTTCTTC. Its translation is CASSSGVGTGYNEQFF.

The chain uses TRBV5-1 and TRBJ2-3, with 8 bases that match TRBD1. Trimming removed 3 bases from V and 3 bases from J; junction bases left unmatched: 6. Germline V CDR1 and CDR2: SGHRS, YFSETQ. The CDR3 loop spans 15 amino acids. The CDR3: CASSSGQAYTDTQYF. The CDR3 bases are TGCGCCAGCAGCTCGGGACAGGCCTATACAGATACGCAGTATTTT. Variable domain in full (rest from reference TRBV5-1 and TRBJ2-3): KAGVTQTPRYLIKTRGQQVTLSCSPISGHRSVSWYQQTPGQGLQFLFEYFSETQRNKGNFPGRFSGRQFSNSRSEMNVSTLELGDSALYLCASSSGQAYTDTQYFGPGTRLTVL.

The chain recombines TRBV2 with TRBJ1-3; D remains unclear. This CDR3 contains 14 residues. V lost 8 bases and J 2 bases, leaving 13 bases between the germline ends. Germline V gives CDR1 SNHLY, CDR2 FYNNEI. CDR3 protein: CASLQGRTGNTIYF. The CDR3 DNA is TGTGCCAGCCTGCAAGGGCGAACTGGAAACACCATATATTTT.

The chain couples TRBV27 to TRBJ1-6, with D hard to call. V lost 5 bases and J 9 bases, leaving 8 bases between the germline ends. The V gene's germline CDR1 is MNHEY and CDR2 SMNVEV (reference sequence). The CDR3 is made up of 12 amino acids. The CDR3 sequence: CASSPGPSPLHF. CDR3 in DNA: TGTGCCAGCAGTCCTGGACCTTCACCCCTCCACTTT.

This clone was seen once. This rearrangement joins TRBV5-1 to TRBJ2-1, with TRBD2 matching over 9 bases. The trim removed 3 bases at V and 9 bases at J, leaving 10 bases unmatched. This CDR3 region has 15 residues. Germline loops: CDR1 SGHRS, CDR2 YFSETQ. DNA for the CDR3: TGCGCCAGCAGCTCCCAGCGGGAGGCCCCCAGTGAGCAGTTCTTC. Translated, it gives CASSSQREAPSEQFF.

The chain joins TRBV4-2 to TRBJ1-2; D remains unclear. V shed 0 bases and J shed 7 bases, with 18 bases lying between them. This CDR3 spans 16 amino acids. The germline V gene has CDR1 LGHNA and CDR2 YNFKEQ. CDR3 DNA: TGTGCCAGCAGCCAAGATTTGGGCGGAATTGTACGTGGCTACACCTTC. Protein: CASSQDLGGIVRGYTF.